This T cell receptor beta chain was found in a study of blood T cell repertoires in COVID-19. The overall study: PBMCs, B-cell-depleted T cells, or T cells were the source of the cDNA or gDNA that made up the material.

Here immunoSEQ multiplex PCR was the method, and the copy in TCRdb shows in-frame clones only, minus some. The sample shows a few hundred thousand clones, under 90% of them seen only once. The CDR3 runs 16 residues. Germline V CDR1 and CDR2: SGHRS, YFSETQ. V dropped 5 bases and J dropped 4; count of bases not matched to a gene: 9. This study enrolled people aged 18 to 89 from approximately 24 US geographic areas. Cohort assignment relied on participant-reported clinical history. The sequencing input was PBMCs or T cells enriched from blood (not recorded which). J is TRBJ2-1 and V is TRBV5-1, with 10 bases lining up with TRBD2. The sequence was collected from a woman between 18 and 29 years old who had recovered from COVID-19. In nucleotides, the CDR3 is TGCGCCAGCAGTCCTACTAGCGGGGTCAGGTACAATGAGCAGTTCTTC. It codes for CASSPTSGVRYNEQFF.